The rows below give T cell receptor beta chains drawn from one sample of a study of T cell repertoires in cytomegalovirus infection. These receptors have no known antigen. MiXCR, run by TCRdb on the reads, gives a single entry per CDR3 protein. This table has around 900,000 distinct CDR3 sequences, around 30% appearing once. This specimen was cultured CD8+ T cells from PBMCs, taken from culture after CMV antigen stimulation. All receptors come from a human donor in good health (CMV status not recorded). Some clones in this sample may be carry-over from other donors' samples. The CDR3 runs from the conserved cysteine through the conserved F or W. The D gene is left open where the match is weak. Where a row states a size, it is once, few, many or the class of an expanded clone; other rows omit it.

D | J | V | size | CDR3 | DNA
. | TRBJ1-3 | TRBV19 | . | CASSGGTYYSGNTIYF | TGTGCCAGTAGTGGCGGGACATACTATTCTGGAAACACCATATATTTT
TRBD2 | TRBJ2-4 | TRBV27 | few | CASSSNSGLAGVAKNIQYF | TGTGCCAGCAGTTCAAACTCGGGACTAGCGGGGGTAGCCAAAAACATTCAGTACTTC
TRBD2 | TRBJ2-2 | TRBV6-6 | few | CASSYPVGEGNTGELFF | TGTGCCAGCAGTTACCCCGTGGGGGAGGGGAACACCGGGGAGCTGTTTTTT
TRBD1 | TRBJ1-2 | TRBV6-1 | . | CASTQKPPGQTNYGYTF | TGTGCCAGCACTCAAAAACCCCCGGGACAGACTAACTATGGCTACACCTTC
. | TRBJ2-3 | TRBV6-1 | few | CASSERRVLDPSTDTQYF | TGTGCCAGCAGTGAAAGGAGGGTACTAGACCCCTCCACAGATACGCAGTATTTT
. | TRBJ1-1 | TRBV27 | many | CASGWIGEAFF | TGTGCCAGCGGATGGATTGGTGAAGCTTTCTTT
. | TRBJ2-3 | TRBV4-1 | few | CASTQEFGDITDTQYF | TGCGCCAGCACCCAAGAGTTCGGAGACATCACAGATACGCAGTATTTT
. | TRBJ1-4 | TRBV6-5 | . | CASSYYGSNEKLFF | TGTGCCAGCAGTTACTACGGGTCTAATGAAAAACTGTTTTTT
. | TRBJ1-2 | TRBV13 | . | CASSLGGRRNGYTF | TGTGCCAGCTCACTGGGGGGAAGAAGGAATGGCTACACCTTC
TRBD1 | TRBJ2-6 | TRBV7-9 | many | CASSSPLRDRGPAGANVLTF | TGTGCCAGCAGCTCGCCCCTCCGGGACAGGGGGCCGGCTGGGGCCAACGTCCTGACTTTC